The 22 T cell receptor beta chains presented below share a single source sample, sequenced in a study of cytomegalovirus exposure and HLA in healthy donors. PCR involved 60 Vbeta and 13 Jbeta primers. Repertoires were generated with immunoSEQ multiplex PCR, while TCRdb's copy carries only in-frame clones and drops some. The profile shows about 160,000 clones, 85% of them singletons. The sample taken for sequencing was PBMCs. These receptor sequences come from a boy between 2 and 15 years old in good health and CMV-seronegative.

This clone occurred a few times. The chain recombines TRBV7-9 with TRBJ1-2; 9 nucleotides match TRBD1. This CDR3 has 15 residues. After removal of 5 bases from V and 2 bases from J, the junction contained 6 bases not matched to a gene. Germline CDR1 and CDR2: SEHNR and FQNEAQ (reference sequence). CDR3 in amino acids: CASSPQQGANYGYTF. The CDR3, as DNA: TGTGCCAGCAGCCCGCAACAGGGGGCCAACTATGGCTACACCTTC.

V is TRBV4-2 and J is TRBJ2-3; 14 bases align to TRBD2. V lost 0 bases to trimming and J lost 4 bases; unmatched junction nucleotides: 0. The CDR3 length is 16 residues. Germline CDR1 is LGHNA and CDR2 is YNFKEQ. The DNA for the CDR3 is TGTGCCAGCAGCCAAGAGACTAGCGGGGGGGCAGATACGCAGTATTTT. This codes for CASSQETSGGADTQYF.

A word on this clone: Mismatch with germline at one junction end may stem from a read error. V and J are TRBV7-9 and TRBJ1-1; no clear D gene. Germline assignment: CDR1 SEHNR and CDR2 FQNEAQ (reference sequence). The CDR3 runs 15 residues. CDR3 region: CSSSFSGGMNTEAFF. The CDR3 DNA reads as TGTTCCAGCAGCTTTTCAGGAGGGATGAACACTGAAGCTTTCTTT.

V gene TRBV7-9 combines with J gene TRBJ2-6, with 9 positions matching TRBD1. J was trimmed by 2 bases and V by 4 bases; bases with no gene match: 12. This CDR3 contains 19 residues. Per germline, CDR1 SEHNR and CDR2 FQNEAQ (reference sequence). The CDR3 DNA reads as TGTGCCAGCAGCTCACCCTGGCGGGACAGGGATACTGGGGCCAACGTCCTGACTTTC. This codes for CASSSPWRDRDTGANVLTF.

This clone was seen a handful of times. The chain uses TRBV28 and TRBJ2-4; D is ambiguous. Germline CDR1 and CDR2: MDHEN and SYDVKM. V lost 10 bases and J lost 0, with 13 bases in between. The CDR3 extends over 14 amino acids. CDR3 DNA sequence: TGTGCCACCTCAGGATCCCTAGCCAAAAACATTCAGTACTTC. Its protein is CATSGSLAKNIQYF. The whole variable domain, filled in from reference TRBV28 and TRBJ2-4, reads DVKVTQSSRYLVKRTGEKVFLECVQDMDHENMFWYRQDPGLGLRLIYFSYDVKMKEKGDIPEGYSVSREKKERFSLILESASTNQTSMYLCATSGSLAKNIQYFGAGTRLSVL.

The V gene is TRBV4-2, the J gene TRBJ2-7, with 9 bases aligning to TRBD2. Germline V gene data show CDR1 as LGHNA and CDR2 as YNFKEQ. The V gene end was trimmed by 4 bases and the J gene end by 6 bases; junction bases not matched to a gene: 7. The CDR3 is 14 amino acids. The CDR3 sequence is CASSPAGGGFEQYF. The CDR3 nucleotides are TGTGCCAGCAGCCCAGCGGGAGGAGGGTTCGAGCAGTACTTC.

The V and J genes are TRBV5-1 and TRBJ2-1; the D gene is possibly TRBD1 (5 bases). The CDR3 loop spans 14 amino acids. The ends were cut back, 4 bases at V and 5 bases at J, with 13 bases in the middle. Germline-derived CDR1 and CDR2 are SGHRS and YFSETQ. The CDR3 region has the DNA TGCGCCAGCAGCCTCGGCGACAGAAACAATGAGCAGTTCTTC. Translation: CASSLGDRNNEQFF.

The V gene is TRBV14, the J gene TRBJ2-5; a possible D gene is TRBD1 (5 bases). CDR1 SGHDN and CDR2 FVKESK come from the germline V gene. The V end was cut by 4 bases, the J end by 3 bases, with 12 bases between. The CDR3 has 14 amino acids. In DNA, the CDR3 is TGTGCCAGCAGCCGGCAGGGATGGGAAGAGACCCAGTACTTC. Translation: CASSRQGWEETQYF.

The rearrangement joins TRBV5-1 to TRBJ2-7; 7 nucleotides match TRBD1. This CDR3 is built from 14 residues. The J segment lost 3 bases and the V segment lost 3 bases, leaving 6 bases of the junction unmatched. CDR1 and CDR2 from the germline V gene are SGHRS and YFSETQ. CDR3 region: CASSSPGQNYEQYF. In nucleotides, the CDR3 is TGCGCCAGCAGCTCACCGGGACAGAACTACGAGCAGTACTTC.

The chain is built from TRBV19 and TRBJ1-5, with D maybe TRBD1 (5 bases). This CDR3 has 16 amino acids. V shed 7 bases and J shed 9 bases, with 25 bases lying between them. CDR1 and CDR2 from the germline V gene are LNHDA and SQIVND (reference sequence). This chain's CDR3 is CASTLGVGDFFRPQHF. Written as DNA, the CDR3 is TGTGCCAGTACCCTAGGGGTAGGGGACTTTTTTCGGCCCCAGCATTTT.

The chain links TRBV5-4 to TRBJ1-3, with D unclear. Germline CDR1 reads SGHNT; CDR2 reads YYREEE (reference sequence). V was trimmed by 3 bases and J by 5 bases, leaving 12 bases between them. There are 14 residues in the CDR3. The CDR3 protein is CASSYPEQRNTIYF. CDR3 coding DNA: TGTGCCAGCAGCTACCCGGAACAGCGAAACACCATATATTTT.

This chain links TRBV6-5 with TRBJ2-5; D possibly corresponds to TRBD2 (5 bases). Trimming shortened V by 0 bases and J by 3 bases, and 11 bases separated the two germline ends. The CDR3 sequence is 15 residues long. The germline CDR1 and CDR2 sequences are MNHEY and SVGAGI. Written as DNA, the CDR3 is TGTGCCAGCAGTTACTCGTCAGGAGGAAAAGAGACCCAGTACTTC. Its translation: CASSYSSGGKETQYF.

The chain has TRBV4-1 and TRBJ1-1; tentatively, D is TRBD1 (6 bases). V was cut by 0 bases and J by 3 bases, with 8 bases left in between. The CDR3 has 14 residues. Germline loops: CDR1 MGHRA, CDR2 YSYEKL. CDR3 in DNA: TGCGCCAGCAGCCAAGATTACAGGGACACTGAAGCTTTCTTT. Its protein is CASSQDYRDTEAFF.

This clone was counted only a few times. This chain links TRBV6-4 with TRBJ2-3, with 11 bases matching TRBD2. Germline CDR1 MRHNA, CDR2 SNTAGT. V was clipped by 3 bases and J by 5 bases; unmatched bases: 7. The CDR3 sequence is 16 residues long. The CDR3, as DNA: TGTGCCAGCAGTGATCGACTAGCGGGGCCAGGAGATACGCAGTATTTT. Residues: CASSDRLAGPGDTQYF.

This sequence joins TRBV28 and TRBJ2-5; TRBD2 might be the D (6 bases). This CDR3 has 15 residues. The V and J ends lost 1 base and 1 base respectively, with 10 bases between them. From germline, CDR1 is MDHEN and CDR2 SYDVKM. CDR3: CASSLSGVPQETQYF. CDR3 DNA sequence: TGTGCCAGCAGTTTATCGGGGGTTCCCCAAGAGACCCAGTACTTC.

The chain couples TRBV4-1 to TRBJ2-1; TRBD2 matches 12 bases. Germline V gives CDR1 MGHRA, CDR2 YSYEKL. There are 15 residues in the CDR3. With 6 bases clipped from V and 9 bases from J, the junction kept 9 bases outside the gene matches. The CDR3 protein is CASSSLAGGRGEQFF. CDR3 DNA: TGCGCCAGCAGTTCCCTAGCGGGGGGGCGGGGTGAGCAGTTCTTC.

The chain uses TRBV9 and TRBJ2-1, with TRBD2 as a possible D gene (6 bases). The CDR3 runs 12 residues. Germline V gives CDR1 SGDLS, CDR2 YYNGEE. The V end lost 0 bases, the J end lost 8 bases, and 6 bases lay between the germline ends. CDR3 loop: CASSVAGDEQFF. In DNA form, the CDR3 reads TGTGCCAGCAGCGTAGCGGGAGATGAGCAGTTCTTC. The full variable domain, completed using reference TRBV9 and TRBJ2-1, is DSGVTQTPKHLITATGQRVTLRCSPRSGDLSVYWYQQSLDQGLQFLIQYYNGEERAKGNILERFSAQQFPDLHSELNLSSLELGDSALYFCASSVAGDEQFFGPGTRLTVL.

The gene calls are TRBV2 and TRBJ1-5; D is uncertain. The ends were cut back, 4 bases at V and 1 base at J, with 14 bases in the middle. This CDR3 has 16 amino acids. Looked up from germline, CDR1 is SNHLY and CDR2 is FYNNEI. The CDR3, as DNA: TGTGCCAGCAGTGCGGCGGGGAAAAGAAGCAATCAGCCCCAGCATTTT. It is translated as CASSAAGKRSNQPQHF. Based on the CDR3 plus reference TRBV2 and TRBJ1-5, the full variable domain is EPEVTQTPSHQVTQMGQEVILRCVPISNHLYFYWYRQILGQKVEFLVSFYNNEISEKSEIFDDQFSVERPDGSNFTLKIRSTKLEDSAMYFCASSAAGKRSNQPQHFGDGTRLSIL.

The chain links TRBV18 to TRBJ2-7; a weak D match, TRBD2 (5 bases). The CDR3 extends over 13 amino acids. Germline values: CDR1 KGHSH, CDR2 LQKENI. V lost 3 bases, J lost 4 bases, and 10 bases lay in between. CDR3: CASSPGREYEQYF. The CDR3 DNA reads TGTGCCAGCTCACCCGGAAGGGAGTACGAGCAGTACTTC.

The gene calls are TRBV7-9 and TRBJ1-5; D uncertain. Trimming pared 4 bases from V and 4 bases from J, leaving 20 bases between. The CDR3 is made up of 17 amino acids. Germline V gene data show CDR1 as SEHNR and CDR2 as FQNEAQ (reference sequence). The CDR3 loop is CASSSWGTGGWNQPQHF. In DNA, the CDR3 is TGTGCCAGCAGCTCCTGGGGAACGGGAGGATGGAATCAGCCCCAGCATTTT.

The J gene is TRBJ1-2, the V gene TRBV15; the match to TRBD1 covers 7 bases. V shed 1 base, J shed 3 bases, and the junction held 5 bases outside the gene matches. Germline V lookup: CDR1 LNHNV, CDR2 YYDKDF (reference sequence). The CDR3 length is 15 residues. CDR3 protein: CATSRGAGGDYGYTF. The CDR3 DNA is TGTGCCACCAGCAGAGGGGCAGGGGGTGACTATGGCTACACCTTC.

The V gene is TRBV30, the J gene TRBJ2-2; maybe TRBD2 (6 bases). CDR1 is GTSNPN, CDR2 SVGIG, per germline (reference sequence). Trimming cost V 0 bases and J 3 bases, with 11 bases left between them. The CDR3 loop spans 15 amino acids. For the CDR3, the DNA is TGTGCCTGGAGTGTATCGGGGGTTTACACCGGGGAGCTGTTTTTT. As protein: CAWSVSGVYTGELFF. Using reference TRBV30 and TRBJ2-2 for the parts outside the CDR3, the full variable domain is SQTIHQWPATLVQPVGSPLSLECTVEGTSNPNLYWYRQAAGRGLQLLFYSVGIGQISSEVPQNLSASRPQDRQFILSSKKLLLSDSGFYLCAWSVSGVYTGELFFGEGSRLTVL.